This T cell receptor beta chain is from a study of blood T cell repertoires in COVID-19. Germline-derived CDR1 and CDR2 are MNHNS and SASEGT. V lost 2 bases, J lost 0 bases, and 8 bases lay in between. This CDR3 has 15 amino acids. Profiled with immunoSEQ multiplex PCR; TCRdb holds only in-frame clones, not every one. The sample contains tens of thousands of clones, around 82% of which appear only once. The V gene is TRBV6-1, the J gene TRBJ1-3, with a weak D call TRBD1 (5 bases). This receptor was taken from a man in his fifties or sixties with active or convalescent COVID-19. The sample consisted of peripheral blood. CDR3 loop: CASSELTGSGNTIYF. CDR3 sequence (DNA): TGTGCCAGCAGTGAACTTACAGGCTCTGGAAACACCATATATTTT.